This TCR beta chain was sequenced in a study of blood T cell repertoires in COVID-19. Background on the study: From the United States, Italy and Spain came samples of acute and convalescent COVID-19.

Those enrolled, adults aged roughly 18 to 95 years, came from some 25 US areas. Germline V gene data show CDR1 as SEHNR and CDR2 as FQNEAQ (reference sequence). The CDR3 is 15 amino acids. V lost 4 bases to trimming and J lost 2 bases, with 12 bases between them. Authors' methods: Reference gene primer amplification gave estimated nucleated cell counts. The method was immunoSEQ multiplex PCR; TCRdb's version includes in-frame clones alone and lacks a portion of them. The V and J calls and the clone size are those of that table, but D and trimming were determined from the DNA. Seen here are over 200,000 clones, 85% to 90% observed once, and the top ten hold approximately 16%.

The origin of this receptor is a man younger than 45 who had been exposed to COVID-19. The V and J genes are TRBV7-9 and TRBJ1-3; D perhaps matches TRBD1 (5 bases). Sequenced material: PBMCs or T cells enriched from blood (not recorded which). CDR3 DNA: TGTGCCAGCAGCTCGACAGAAGCCGCTGGAAACACCATATATTTT. Its translation: CASSSTEAAGNTIYF.